This TCR beta chain emerged from a study of blood T cell repertoires in COVID-19. Per germline, CDR1 MNHEY and CDR2 SMNVEV (reference sequence). Losses at the gene ends were 2 bases for V and 4 bases for J; bases not matched to a gene: 1. CDR3 length: 15 residues. Methods used by the authors: Reference gene primer amplification gave nucleated cell count estimates. Libraries were prepared by immunoSEQ multiplex PCR; TCRdb keeps only in-frame clonotypes and omits some of them. Clone size and the V and J calls come from that table; the DNA yielded D and trimming. The sample gives some 120,000 clones, approximately 88% of which show up once; roughly an eighth is in the top ten.

This clonotype originated in a woman aged 25 to 45 who had recovered from COVID-19. Sequencing was done on a sample of peripheral blood. This chain joins TRBV27 and TRBJ2-2; 10 positions match TRBD2. CDR3 in amino acids: CASSLSGRATGELFF. The CDR3 DNA reads as TGTGCCAGCAGTTTAAGCGGGAGGGCCACCGGGGAGCTGTTTTTT.